The 15 T cell receptor beta chains reported below all come from one sample, sequenced in a study of metastatic and nonmetastatic thyroid tumors. Nobody among the patients had been given any treatment before thyroid surgery. With MiXCR, TCRdb reprocessed the PCR reads. The table has about 18,000 clones, 25% to 30% seen once. What was sequenced was tumor tissue. Source of these receptors: a male donor with papillary thyroid cancer or a benign thyroid nodule (not recorded which). Some clones in this sample may be carry-over from other donors' samples.

The chain recombines TRBV5-1 with TRBJ2-1, with D perhaps TRBD1 (6 bases). V was cut by 4 bases and J by 8 bases, with 22 bases left in between. Germline CDR1 and CDR2: SGHRS and YFSETQ. The CDR3 length is 16 residues. The CDR3 DNA follows: TGCGCCAGCAGCACGGAACAGGTTGCCAGGGGCGATGAGCAGTTCTTC. Protein sequence: CASSTEQVARGDEQFF.

As DNA, the CDR3 is TGTGCCAGCAGCCGCGAATGGGGGAACTATGGCTACACCTTC. This codes for CASSREWGNYGYTF. This chain links TRBV7-2 with TRBJ1-2, with TRBD1 as a possible D gene (5 bases). Trimming stripped 5 bases from V and 2 bases from J, with 12 bases between. This CDR3 has 14 amino acids. Germline loops: CDR1 SGHTA, CDR2 FQGNSA.

This chain links TRBV15 with TRBJ2-3; TRBD2 aligns across 8 bases. Trimming cost V 7 bases and J 11 bases; bases outside gene matches: 17. CDR1 and CDR2 from the germline V gene are LNHNV and YYDKDF (reference sequence). The CDR3 has 15 amino acids. The CDR3 nucleotides are TGTGCCACCATACCCGGGACTAGTCTTGCACATAAGCAGTATTTT. This gives the protein CATIPGTSLAHKQYF.

This clone rates as medium-sized (0.01 to 0.1%). The chain joins TRBV7-9 to TRBJ1-2, with D perhaps matching TRBD1 (6 bases). Germline V gene lookup returns CDR1 SEHNR and CDR2 FQNEAQ (reference sequence). There are 14 residues in the CDR3. The V gene lost 1 base and the J gene lost 4 bases, with 10 bases spanning the gap. The CDR3 coding sequence is TGTGCCAGCAGCTTAGAGGGGGTAGTCTATGGCTACACCTTC. As protein: CASSLEGVVYGYTF.

The V call is TRBV30, the J call TRBJ2-7, with D maybe TRBD1 (5 bases). Germline-derived CDR1 and CDR2 are GTSNPN and SVGIG (reference sequence). The ends were cut back, 5 bases at V and 1 base at J, with 12 bases in the middle. The CDR3 runs to 13 residues. CDR3 bases: TGTGCCTGGGGCCCCAGGGATTCCTACGAGCAGTACTTC. Its translation is CAWGPRDSYEQYF.

This clone was picked up many times. A much larger clone lies one base from this, so it may be a read error. The rearrangement links TRBV12-3 or TRBV12-4 to TRBJ2-2; tentative D call: TRBD2 (5 bases). The CDR3 totals 13 residues. The CDR3, as DNA: TGTGCCAGCAGTTTATACGACACCGGGAAGCTGTTTTTT. Protein product: CASSLYDTGKLFF.

CDR3 nucleotides: TGCGCCAGCAGTGAGTCGAATGGGGGCGGGGGTAACAATGAGCAGTTCTTC. Translation: CASSESNGGGGNNEQFF. This chain uses TRBV10-2 with TRBJ2-1; TRBD2 might be the D (7 bases). V lost 0 bases and J 5 bases, leaving 17 bases between the germline ends. The germline V gene encodes CDR1 WSHSY and CDR2 SAAADI. CDR3 length: 17 residues.

This chain uses TRBV18 with TRBJ2-1; 7 positions agree with TRBD2. The junction had 4 bases not matched to a gene; V was cut back by 3 bases and J by 5 bases. The CDR3 spans 14 residues. CDR1 and CDR2 from the germline V gene are KGHSH and LQKENI. CDR3 protein: CASSPGTNNNEQFF. As DNA, the CDR3 is TGTGCCAGCTCACCCGGGACTAATAACAATGAGCAGTTCTTC.

This clone was counted once. The chain has TRBV11-3 and TRBJ2-3, with 7 bases that match TRBD2. The CDR3 runs to 13 residues. The germline V gene encodes CDR1 SGHNT and CDR2 YENEEA. With 5 bases clipped from V and 4 bases from J, the junction kept 3 bases outside the gene matches. DNA of the CDR3: TGTGCCAGCAGCCCTGGGGGGGCAGATACGCAGTATTTT. Translating gives CASSPGGADTQYF.

This clone was detected only a few times. The J gene is TRBJ1-1, the V gene TRBV15; D remains ambiguous. The CDR3 length is 13 residues. Germline assignment: CDR1 LNHNV and CDR2 YYDKDF (reference sequence). V lost 1 base and J lost 8, with 11 bases in between. CDR3 protein: CATSRVLGEEAFF. As DNA, the CDR3 is TGTGCCACCAGCAGAGTTCTAGGAGAAGAAGCTTTCTTT.

This clone is termed medium-sized. The chain couples TRBV6-1 to TRBJ2-7; TRBD1 aligns across 10 bases. The germline gives CDR1 MNHNS, CDR2 SASEGT. The junction had 6 bases not matched to a gene; V was cut back by 5 bases and J by 2 bases. The CDR3 runs 15 residues. The CDR3 sequence is CASSPGTGATYEQYF. The CDR3 DNA follows: TGTGCCAGCAGTCCCGGGACAGGGGCTACCTACGAGCAGTACTTC.

In its sample, this clone was seen a few times. The junction shows a germline mismatch at one end, possibly a read error. The chain carries TRBV20-1 and TRBJ2-3, with D possibly TRBD1 on 5 matching bases. This CDR3 is built from 11 residues. The germline CDR1 and CDR2 sequences are DFQATT and SNEGSKA (reference sequence). The CDR3 is CSARGLQKGCF. DNA of the CDR3: TGCAGTGCTAGGGGGCTTCAAAAGGGTTGTTTT.

This clone was detected many times. The chain links TRBV20-1 to TRBJ2-3; 9 bases are shared with TRBD2. Germline V gene data show CDR1 as DFQATT and CDR2 as SNEGSKA (reference sequence). CDR3 length: 15 residues. Germline trimming cut 0 bases from V and 4 bases from J; bases unmatched to any gene: 5. The CDR3 DNA reads as TGCAGTGCTAGAGACTGGGGACTAGCTGCAGATACGCAGTATTTT. It encodes CSARDWGLAADTQYF.

This clone is medium-sized within its sample. This chain uses TRBV18 with TRBJ2-1, with 11 nucleotides matching TRBD1. The CDR3 extends over 16 amino acids. V was clipped by 0 bases and J by 8 bases; unmatched bases: 6. Germline V gene sequence: CDR1 KGHSH, CDR2 LQKENI. As DNA, the CDR3 is TGTGCCAGCTCACCACCGCTAGGACAGGGGGCCCATGAGCAGTTCTTC. Its protein product is CASSPPLGQGAHEQFF.

This clone was detected only a few times. The gene calls are TRBV11-3 and TRBJ1-6; D is perhaps TRBD1 (6 bases). The germline V gene has CDR1 SGHNT and CDR2 YENEEA. The CDR3 has 14 residues. Trimming removed 2 bases at V and 7 bases at J, with 9 bases between. The CDR3 protein is CASSLSRGNSPLHF. DNA for the CDR3: TGTGCCAGCAGCTTATCCAGGGGAAATTCACCCCTCCACTTT. The full variable domain, with the rest looked up from reference TRBV11-3 and TRBJ1-6, is EAGVVQSPRYKIIEKKQPVAFWCNPISGHNTLYWYLQNLGQGPELLIRYENEEAVDDSQLPKDRFSAERLKGVDSTLKIQPAELGDSAVYLCASSLSRGNSPLHFGNGTRLTVT.